The entry that follows covers one T cell receptor (beta chain) sequence. What it recognizes is unknown. V trimming: 4 bases; J trimming: 3 bases; junction bases outside the gene matches: 3. The CDR3 has 16 residues. Germline assignment: CDR1 LNHDA and CDR2 SQIVND (reference sequence). This record comes from a study of graft-versus-host responses after intestinal transplantation. Across the whole study: Every transplant recipient was induced with anti-thymocyte globulin, then maintained on tacrolimus and steroids for about 3 years. Regarding the study as a whole: Allograft clonal ratios (graft-versus-host to host-versus-graft) were high in patients who had graft-donor T cell macrochimerism. GvH clones were identified in recipient marrow, with some first appearing in ileum or blood.

The table came from immunoSEQ multiplex PCR; TCRdb's copy has only in-frame clones and leaves some out. Of 90,000 to 130,000 clones in the sample, around nine tenths are singletons; the top ten hold roughly 0.24%. This sequence was found in a human donor who was the organ donor for an intestinal transplant. The sample consisted of unstimulated CD4+ T cells sorted from spleen or lymph node cells, taken before transplant. The chain employs TRBV19 and TRBJ2-2; TRBD1 matches 12 bases. Here the CDR3 reads CASSTGTGGYTGELFF. The DNA for the CDR3 is TGTGCCAGTAGTACCGGGACAGGGGGCTACACCGGGGAGCTGTTTTTT.